Presented here are 26 T cell receptor beta chains from one specimen sequenced in a study of human versus mouse CDR3 diversity and MHC coevolution (dated by TCRdb to about 2017). The library came from the immunoSEQ multiplex PCR assay. Here the immuneACCESS table is served through TCRdb, limited to in-frame sequences with V and J called. Missing clones are a known gap in these copies; in checked studies unresolved V genes cover under half, and the rest lacks a known reason. This sample gives fewer than 80,000 clones in total; around 93% of them show up just once. Less than 0.16% of the sample is in the top ten clones. The sample comprised naive CD4+ T cells from blood. What the cell subset or site label conveys for this sample: CD45RO-negative CD62L-positive naive CD4 T cells. The receptors originated from a person aged 25 to 69 in good health.

The chain recombines TRBV5-1 with TRBJ1-6; TRBD1 matches 8 bases. Losses at the gene ends were 4 bases for V and 6 bases for J; bases not matched to a gene: 6. Per the germline V gene, CDR1 is SGHRS and CDR2 is YFSETQ. The CDR3 spans 15 residues. This chain's CDR3 is CASSPLTGVNSPLHF. The CDR3 DNA follows: TGCGCCAGCAGCCCTCTGACAGGGGTTAATTCACCCCTCCACTTT.

The chain has TRBV6-1 and TRBJ2-2, with TRBD2 as a possible D gene (6 bases). V was clipped by 5 bases and J by 8 bases, with 12 bases between them. CDR3 length: 13 residues. CDR1 is MNHNS and CDR2 is SASEGT in the germline V gene. The CDR3 region is CASSPRDLGELFF. As DNA, the CDR3 is TGTGCCAGCAGTCCCCGGGACTTGGGGGAGCTGTTTTTT.

The chain carries TRBV7-3 and TRBJ2-3, with D perhaps TRBD2 (6 bases). Per the germline V gene, CDR1 is SGHTA and CDR2 is FQGTGA. The CDR3 totals 16 residues. V lost 5 bases, J lost 2 bases, and 17 bases lay in between. CDR3 residues: CASSLSPRRDTDTQYF. In DNA, the CDR3 is TGTGCCAGCAGCCTATCGCCTCGGAGGGACACAGATACGCAGTATTTT.

The chain is built from TRBV6-9 and TRBJ2-7; 8 nucleotides line up with TRBD1. V dropped 6 bases and J dropped 5; count of bases not matched to a gene: 6. The CDR3 has 13 amino acids. The germline gives CDR1 MNHGY, CDR2 SVAAGI. The CDR3 DNA reads TGTGCCAGCAGCCCCCAGGGGGCCAACGAGCAGTACTTC. Translation: CASSPQGANEQYF.

The chain links TRBV28 to TRBJ1-1; D uncertain. CDR3 length: 13 amino acids. The V gene lost 4 bases and the J gene lost 1 base, with 7 bases spanning the gap. Germline assignment: CDR1 MDHEN and CDR2 SYDVKM. CDR3 residues: CASSSYRNTEAFF. The CDR3 DNA reads TGTGCCAGCAGTTCGTACAGGAACACTGAAGCTTTCTTT.

V usage is TRBV6-1 and J usage is TRBJ2-1, with a tentative D call TRBD1 (6 bases). Per the germline V gene, CDR1 is MNHNS and CDR2 is SASEGT. The V end lost 5 bases, the J end lost 8 bases, and 16 bases lay between the germline ends. The CDR3 has 14 residues. CDR3 DNA sequence: TGTGCCAGCAGTCCCTCCGACAGGTACTATGAGCAGTTCTTC. Translation: CASSPSDRYYEQFF.

CDR3 nucleotides: TGTGCCAGCAGCGTAGTGGCTAGCTTCTCAGATACGCAGTATTTT. Its protein is CASSVVASFSDTQYF. V and J are TRBV9 and TRBJ2-3, with D possibly matching TRBD2 (5 bases). The CDR3 is 15 residues long. The V and J ends lost 0 bases and 4 bases respectively, with 12 bases between them. Germline assignment: CDR1 SGDLS and CDR2 YYNGEE. The full variable domain, rest sourced from reference TRBV9 and TRBJ2-3, is DSGVTQTPKHLITATGQRVTLRCSPRSGDLSVYWYQQSLDQGLQFLIQYYNGEERAKGNILERFSAQQFPDLHSELNLSSLELGDSALYFCASSVVASFSDTQYFGPGTRLTVL.

The chain is built from TRBV7-9 and TRBJ1-1; 7 bases are shared with TRBD1. The CDR3 runs to 16 residues. Germline V gives CDR1 SEHNR, CDR2 FQNEAQ (reference sequence). J was trimmed by 0 bases and V by 5 bases; bases with no gene match: 9. The chain's CDR3 is CASSRQGDYMNTEAFF. DNA of the CDR3: TGTGCCAGCAGCCGACAGGGTGACTACATGAACACTGAAGCTTTCTTT.

The chain recombines TRBV6-5 with TRBJ2-7; 9 bases are a match to TRBD1. CDR3 length: 15 amino acids. Germline CDR1 is MNHEY and CDR2 is SVGAGI. Trimming cost V 0 bases and J 0 bases; bases outside gene matches: 0. CDR3 DNA: TGTGCCAGCAGTTACTCGGGACAGGGCTCCTACGAGCAGTACTTC. It encodes CASSYSGQGSYEQYF.

The chain is built from TRBV5-4 and TRBJ2-1, with 8 bases aligning to TRBD2. J was trimmed by 4 bases and V by 0 bases; bases with no gene match: 3. CDR1 SGHNT and CDR2 YYREEE come from the germline V gene (reference sequence). The CDR3 extends over 15 amino acids. This chain's CDR3 is CASSLDGGGYNEQFF. The CDR3 DNA reads TGTGCCAGCAGCTTGGACGGGGGGGGTTACAATGAGCAGTTCTTC.

The chain is built from TRBV6-6 and TRBJ2-7; perhaps TRBD1 as D (7 bases). CDR1 and CDR2 from the germline V gene are MNHNY and SVGAGI (reference sequence). The CDR3 consists of 13 residues. V was cut by 6 bases and J by 0 bases, with 9 bases left in between. The CDR3 sequence: CASRRDSSYEQYF. For the CDR3, the DNA is TGTGCCAGCAGGCGGGACAGCTCCTACGAGCAGTACTTC.

This chain joins TRBV18 and TRBJ2-2, with 8 positions matching TRBD1. This CDR3 region has 19 residues. The V and J ends lost 3 bases and 6 bases, in that order; junction bases with no gene match: 18. Per the germline V gene, CDR1 is KGHSH and CDR2 is LQKENI. The CDR3 DNA sequence: TGTGCCAGCTCACCCCCGGGCAGGGGGCTACAACAAGGAGCCGGGGAGCTGTTTTTT. This encodes CASSPPGRGLQQGAGELFF.

In this sample, this clone turned up once. The genes are TRBV7-2 and TRBJ2-2; TRBD2 aligns across 8 bases. Unmatched junction bases numbered 13, after V lost 1 base and J lost 9 bases. The CDR3 runs to 17 residues. In germline, CDR1 is SGHTA, CDR2 FQGNSA. CDR3 sequence reads: CASSLEGMAAGGRELFF. The CDR3 nucleotides are TGTGCCAGCAGCTTAGAAGGGATGGCGGCGGGGGGAAGGGAGCTGTTTTTT.

This sequence joins TRBV7-6 and TRBJ1-2; 9 positions match TRBD1. Trimming at V came to 5 bases and at J to 8 bases, leaving 9 bases not matched to a gene. Germline CDR1 and CDR2: SGHVS and FNYEAQ. The CDR3 is 14 residues long. CDR3 DNA: TGTGCCAGCAGCCCAAAATTACAGGGGGCGGGCTACACCTTC. It translates to CASSPKLQGAGYTF.

This clone was seen a handful of times. The chain carries TRBV28 and TRBJ1-4, with a tentative D call TRBD1 (5 bases). Trimming cost V 5 bases and J 4 bases, with 11 bases left between them. The CDR3 is made up of 14 amino acids. The germline gives CDR1 MDHEN, CDR2 SYDVKM. The DNA for the CDR3 is TGTGCCAGCAGTCCATGGACAAATAATGAAAAACTGTTTTTT. Translation gives CASSPWTNNEKLFF.

The CDR3 nucleotides read TGTGCCAGCAGTACCCAGGGGCAGGGGGGCAACGAGCAGTACTTC. Amino acids: CASSTQGQGGNEQYF. The rearrangement joins TRBV6-5 to TRBJ2-7, with D possibly matching TRBD1 (7 bases). V was pared by 5 bases and J by 5 bases, with 19 bases between. The CDR3 is made up of 15 amino acids. Germline V CDR1 and CDR2: MNHEY, SVGAGI.

The CDR3 coding sequence is TGTGCCAGCAGCTTGGCGGACAGGGGCAATCAGCCCCAGCATTTT. It specifies CASSLADRGNQPQHF. The rearrangement links TRBV5-6 to TRBJ1-5, with TRBD1 matching over 8 bases. With 0 bases clipped from V and 2 bases from J, the junction kept 1 base outside the gene matches. CDR1 SGHDT and CDR2 YYEEEE come from the germline V gene. The CDR3 loop spans 15 amino acids.

This clone turned up a few times. In DNA, the CDR3 is TGTGCCAGTAGTACACTCACCGGGGAGCTGTTTTTT. It specifies CASSTLTGELFF. This chain uses TRBV19 with TRBJ2-2; no firm D call. In germline, CDR1 is LNHDA, CDR2 SQIVND (reference sequence). Trimming cost V 4 bases and J 4 bases, with 4 bases left between them. CDR3 length: 12 amino acids.

The rearrangement joins TRBV6-1 to TRBJ2-7; 8 nucleotides agree with TRBD2. Looked up from germline, CDR1 is MNHNS and CDR2 is SASEGT. This CDR3 is built from 15 residues. The V segment lost 4 bases and the J segment 4 bases; nucleotides outside the gene matches: 9. The CDR3 coding sequence is TGTGCCAGCAGTGGAGGGCGGGGGGCCGATTACGAGCAGTACTTC. The encoded protein is CASSGGRGADYEQYF.

The chain links TRBV10-2 to TRBJ2-7, with D maybe TRBD2 (6 bases). The germline gives CDR1 WSHSY, CDR2 SAAADI. The CDR3 runs 11 residues. V was trimmed by 8 bases and J by 3 bases, leaving 8 bases between them. CDR3 in DNA: TGCGCCAGCGGGGGGAACTACGAGCAGTACTTC. It yields the protein CASGGNYEQYF.

This rearrangement joins TRBV19 to TRBJ2-7; possibly TRBD1 for D (6 bases). CDR1 and CDR2 (germline): LNHDA, SQIVND (reference sequence). The CDR3 is 12 residues long. With 6 bases removed from V and 7 bases from J, the gap between germline ends came to 13 bases. The CDR3 reads CASSRGLGEQYF. DNA of the CDR3: TGTGCCAGTAGCAGGGGATTGGGGGAGCAGTACTTC.

The chain has TRBV6-1 and TRBJ2-5; D is perhaps TRBD1 (6 bases). CDR3 size: 16 residues. V was trimmed by 3 bases and J by 2 bases, leaving 16 bases between them. Germline CDR1 and CDR2: MNHNS and SASEGT. CDR3 in amino acids: CASSDRGGVFQETQYF. The CDR3 DNA reads TGTGCCAGCAGTGACAGGGGTGGTGTTTTTCAAGAGACCCAGTACTTC.

The chain combines TRBV27 with TRBJ2-7, with TRBD2 as a possible D gene (7 bases). V was trimmed by 6 bases and J by 9 bases, leaving 24 bases between them. Looked up from germline, CDR1 is MNHEY and CDR2 is SMNVEV (reference sequence). The CDR3 sequence is 15 residues long. The CDR3 sequence: CASRSGWGGPGGQYF. The CDR3 coding sequence is TGTGCCAGCAGATCCGGATGGGGGGGGCCGGGGGGGCAGTACTTC.

The chain joins TRBV4-1 to TRBJ1-4; TRBD1 aligns across 7 bases. V trimming: 2 bases; J trimming: 9 bases; junction bases outside the gene matches: 6. There are 14 residues in the CDR3. Germline-derived CDR1 and CDR2 are MGHRA and YSYEKL. The CDR3 DNA reads TGCGCCAGCAGCCAACCCACAGGGGAGAAAAAACTGTTTTTT. This encodes CASSQPTGEKKLFF.

This chain connects TRBV28 to TRBJ2-5; D is possibly TRBD1 (6 bases). CDR1 is MDHEN and CDR2 is SYDVKM in the germline V gene. Trimming cost V 8 bases and J 2 bases, with 18 bases left between them. The CDR3 is 15 residues long. The CDR3, as DNA: TGTGCCAGCTCGGCCAGTGGGGGCCGGCAAGAGACCCAGTACTTC. It yields the protein CASSASGGRQETQYF.

The chain carries TRBV28 and TRBJ2-7; the D is unclear. V lost 4 bases and J 5 bases, leaving 6 bases between the germline ends. Germline CDR1 MDHEN, CDR2 SYDVKM. This CDR3 has 11 amino acids. The CDR3 coding sequence is TGTGCCAGCAGTTCACTCGACGAGCAGTACTTC. Encoded protein: CASSSLDEQYF.